Each of the 24 T cell receptor beta chains below was sequenced from the same sample in a study of regulatory T cells in long-lasting Graves disease. CDR3-region Arm-PCR and iRepertoire HTBI primers produced the TCR beta libraries. One entry per CDR3 protein results from TCRdb running MiXCR on the multiplex PCR reads. The sample lists about 430,000 distinct CDR3 sequences; 15% were seen once. Stated time point: newly diagnosed GD, antithyroid drugs for less than 3 months. TCR sequences were obtained from RNA taken from PBMCs. These data were also filed under a second study, of T cells in Graves' hyperthyroidism and ophthalmopathy.

Specimen: peripheral blood mononuclear cells (PBMCs), collected at new diagnosis, from a patient treated with antithyroid drugs. The receptors originated from a woman aged 40 to 50 with Graves disease.

V gene TRBV13 combines with J gene TRBJ1-2; 10 bases agree with TRBD1. Looked up from germline, CDR1 is PRHDT and CDR2 is FYEKMQ (reference sequence). With V trimmed by 4 bases and J by 5 bases, 10 bases remained unmatched. CDR3 size: 16 residues. Here the CDR3 DNA reads TGTGCCAGCAGCTCGATCGGGACAGGGGTATTGTATGGCTACACCTTC. Amino acids: CASSSIGTGVLYGYTF.

J is TRBJ2-3 and V is TRBV10-3, with D hard to call. This CDR3 is 14 amino acids long. The germline V and J ends were trimmed by 9 bases and 2 bases, with 15 bases remaining between them. CDR1 ENHRY and CDR2 SYGVKD come from the germline V gene. The CDR3, as DNA: TGTGCCATAAAGCCAGCTTCGAACACAGATACGCAGTATTTT. Translated, it gives CAIKPASNTDTQYF.

The J gene is TRBJ1-5, the V gene TRBV20-1, with 7 bases aligning to TRBD1. The CDR3 covers 14 residues. V trimming: 3 bases; J trimming: 4 bases; junction bases outside the gene matches: 6. Per germline, CDR1 DFQATT and CDR2 SNEGSKA (reference sequence). Written as DNA, the CDR3 is TGCAGTGCTAGGGAACCGACAGGGAATCAGCCCCAGCATTTT. Translating gives CSAREPTGNQPQHF.

This clonotype was counted a few times. The chain recombines TRBV6-5 with TRBJ1-1; D uncertain. The germline CDR1 and CDR2 sequences are MNHEY and SVGAGI. The CDR3 length is 13 residues. The V end lost 2 bases, the J end lost 3 bases, and 7 bases lay between the germline ends. CDR3 residues: CASSYAADTEAFF. For the CDR3, the DNA is TGTGCCAGCAGTTACGCGGCTGACACTGAAGCTTTCTTT.

This clonotype was counted once. A much larger clone is a single base away; this may be a read error. The chain links TRBV5-1 to TRBJ2-7; possibly TRBD1 for D (6 bases). CDR1 and CDR2 (germline): SGHRS, YFSETQ. This CDR3 comprises 14 residues. V lost 0 bases and J 2 bases, leaving 9 bases between the germline ends. This chain's CDR3 is CASSLGRDTYEQYF. The CDR3 nucleotides are TGCGCCAGCAGCTTGGGTAGGGACACCTACGAGCAGTACTTC.

In the case of this clonotype: It is likely a read error: a sequence one base away is far more abundant. This sequence joins TRBV7-9 and TRBJ2-7; D gene uncertain. Germline CDR1 reads SEHNR; CDR2 reads FQNEAQ (reference sequence). Trimming shortened V by 2 bases and J by 7 bases, and 15 bases separated the two germline ends. The CDR3 length is 14 residues. For the CDR3, the DNA is TGTGCCAGCAGCTTAACGAATGGCTACAATGAGCAGTACTTC. Its protein is CASSLTNGYNEQYF.

A few counts support this clonotype. This chain joins TRBV5-1 and TRBJ2-7; 8 nucleotides match TRBD2. This CDR3 has 16 amino acids. V trimming: 4 bases; J trimming: 0 bases; junction bases outside the gene matches: 9. Germline assignment: CDR1 SGHRS and CDR2 YFSETQ. In DNA form, the CDR3 reads TGCGCCAGCAGCCCAGGAAGCGGGAGAGGCTCCTACGAGCAGTACTTC. Translating gives CASSPGSGRGSYEQYF. The full variable domain, its missing parts supplied by reference TRBV5-1 and TRBJ2-7, is KAGVTQTPRYLIKTRGQQVTLSCSPISGHRSVSWYQQTPGQGLQFLFEYFSETQRNKGNFPGRFSGRQFSNSRSEMNVSTLELGDSALYLCASSPGSGRGSYEQYFGPGTRLTVT.

At least ten counts were recorded for this clonotype. The chain uses TRBV5-1 and TRBJ1-1; D is unclear. Germline V gene sequence: CDR1 SGHRS, CDR2 YFSETQ. The V gene lost 0 bases and the J gene lost 7 bases, with 13 bases spanning the gap. This CDR3 spans 14 amino acids. This chain's CDR3 is CASSLEGSAVEAFF. In DNA form, the CDR3 reads TGCGCCAGCAGCTTGGAAGGTTCGGCGGTTGAAGCTTTCTTT.

This clonotype occurred many times. The chain combines TRBV14 with TRBJ1-3; D unresolved. Per germline, CDR1 SGHDN and CDR2 FVKESK. V was trimmed by 1 base and J by 4 bases, leaving 11 bases between them. This CDR3 has 15 residues. The CDR3 loop reads CASSQGVSRGNTIYF. The CDR3 nucleotides are TGTGCCAGCAGCCAAGGAGTCTCCAGGGGAAACACCATATATTTT. Using reference TRBV14 and TRBJ1-3 for the parts outside the CDR3, the full variable domain is EAGVTQFPSHSVIEKGQTVTLRCDPISGHDNLYWYRRVMGKEIKFLLHFVKESKQDESGMPNNRFLAERTGGTYSTLKVQPAELEDSGVYFCASSQGVSRGNTIYFGEGSWLTVV.

This clonotype was seen more than once but under ten times. The gene calls are TRBV18 and TRBJ1-3; no reliable D call. Looked up from germline, CDR1 is KGHSH and CDR2 is LQKENI. Trimming removed 0 bases from V and 3 bases from J, with 3 bases in between. The CDR3 consists of 13 residues. CDR3 loop: CASSPPFGNTIYF. As DNA, the CDR3 is TGTGCCAGCTCACCACCGTTTGGAAACACCATATATTTT. The full variable domain, with the rest looked up from reference TRBV18 and TRBJ1-3, is NAGVMQNPRHLVRRRGQEARLRCSPMKGHSHVYWYRQLPEEGLKFMVYLQKENIIDESGMPKERFSAEFPKEGPSILRIQQVVRGDSAAYFCASSPPFGNTIYFGEGSWLTVV.

This clonotype was seen at least ten times. The chain combines TRBV12-3 or TRBV12-4 with TRBJ1-3; D is ambiguous. This CDR3 contains 13 residues. Trimming cost V 3 bases and J 4 bases, with 7 bases left between them. In DNA, the CDR3 is TGTGCCAGCAGTTTTATTCGGGGAAACACCATATATTTT. Amino acid sequence: CASSFIRGNTIYF.

At least ten counts were recorded for this clonotype. V gene TRBV11-2 combines with J gene TRBJ1-2; tentative D call: TRBD1 (5 bases). Trimming took 5 bases from V and 8 from J, leaving 21 bases between them. There are 15 residues in the CDR3. Germline V gene data show CDR1 as SGHAT and CDR2 as FQNNGV. CDR3 coding DNA: TGTGCCAGCAGCACCCTCAAGGGGATACTATACGGCTACACCTTC. Protein sequence: CASSTLKGILYGYTF. The variable domain in full, with the rest retrieved from reference TRBV11-2 and TRBJ1-2, is EAGVAQSPRYKIIEKRQSVAFWCNPISGHATLYWYQQILGQGPKLLIQFQNNGVVDDSQLPKDRFSAERLKGVDSTLKIQPAKLEDSAVYLCASSTLKGILYGYTFGSGTRLTVV.

This clonotype was counted a few times. The chain combines TRBV4-2 with TRBJ2-1; D uncertain. Trimming left V 0 bases short and J 8 bases short, with 11 bases between. This CDR3 is 14 amino acids long. Germline CDR1 reads LGHNA; CDR2 reads YNFKEQ. CDR3 loop: CASSQDLTEDEQFF. The CDR3 nucleotides are TGTGCCAGCAGCCAAGACCTTACAGAGGATGAGCAGTTCTTC.

V gene TRBV5-4 combines with J gene TRBJ2-7; TRBD1 matches at 8 bases. The germline V gene encodes CDR1 SGHNT and CDR2 YYREEE (reference sequence). The CDR3 spans 15 residues. V lost 0 bases and J lost 6; bases outside the gene matches: 8. The CDR3 is CASSLGTGTLGEQYF. In DNA, the CDR3 is TGTGCCAGCAGCTTGGGGACAGGGACATTAGGCGAGCAGTACTTC.

This clonotype occurred many times. V and J are TRBV19 and TRBJ2-3; D call uncertain. V was shortened by 0 bases and J by 5 bases, with 6 bases between the two germline ends. From germline, CDR1 is LNHDA and CDR2 SQIVND (reference sequence). This CDR3 has 13 residues. CDR3 sequence: CASSIDRLDTQYF. CDR3 coding DNA: TGTGCCAGTAGTATAGATCGGCTAGATACGCAGTATTTT.

This clonotype occurred once. This chain uses TRBV28 with TRBJ2-5, with TRBD2 as a possible D gene (6 bases). The CDR3 runs to 15 residues. Trimming left V 5 bases short and J 7 bases short, with 20 bases between. CDR1 is MDHEN, CDR2 SYDVKM, per germline. CDR3 coding DNA: TGTGCCAGCAGTGTCGGACGGACGACCGGGGGGACCCAGTACTTC. It is translated as CASSVGRTTGGTQYF.

This clonotype has a handful of counts. V is TRBV4-2 and J is TRBJ1-6; D gene uncertain. This CDR3 is 16 amino acids long. CDR1 is LGHNA and CDR2 is YNFKEQ in the germline V gene. V was trimmed by 3 bases and J by 7 bases, leaving 16 bases between them. The CDR3 spells CASSQPLSGLNSPLHF. The CDR3 coding sequence is TGTGCCAGCAGCCAGCCCCTTTCCGGGCTGAATTCACCCCTCCACTTT.

This clonotype was counted ten times or more. The V and J genes are TRBV5-1 and TRBJ1-1, with D possibly matching TRBD1 (6 bases). The CDR3 has 13 residues. Trimming stripped 3 bases from V and 5 bases from J, with 11 bases between. CDR1 and CDR2 from the germline V gene are SGHRS and YFSETQ. CDR3 bases: TGCGCCAGCAGCTCGAAGGGGGTAACTGAAGCTTTCTTT. Residues: CASSSKGVTEAFF.

This clonotype was counted ten times or more. V and J are TRBV15 and TRBJ2-2; possible D gene TRBD1, 9 bases. The V gene lost 11 bases and the J gene lost 4 bases, with 20 bases spanning the gap. The germline V gene encodes CDR1 LNHNV and CDR2 YYDKDF (reference sequence). This CDR3 comprises 15 residues. As DNA, the CDR3 is TGTGCCGCCCAGACAGGGGGACTAGGCACCGGGGAGCTGTTTTTT. Its protein product is CAAQTGGLGTGELFF.

The CDR3 is CAIGTVANSPLHF. The DNA for the CDR3 is TGTGCCATCGGGACAGTGGCTAATTCACCCCTCCACTTT. This rearrangement joins TRBV28 to TRBJ1-6; 7 bases line up with TRBD1. Trimming took 10 bases from V and 6 from J; bases not matched to a gene: 6. The CDR3 loop spans 13 amino acids. Germline V lookup: CDR1 MDHEN, CDR2 SYDVKM.

CDR3 bases: TGCGCCAGCAGCTTGAGTGTGGAGAACACTGAAGCTTTCTTT. Protein sequence: CASSLSVENTEAFF. The genes are TRBV5-1 and TRBJ1-1; D is ambiguous. This CDR3 contains 14 residues. Trimming stripped 1 base from V and 1 base from J, with 8 bases between. Germline V lookup: CDR1 SGHRS, CDR2 YFSETQ.

This clonotype has ten or more counts. The genes are TRBV6-5 and TRBJ2-7; 9 bases line up with TRBD1. The J segment lost 2 bases and the V segment lost 0 bases, leaving 8 bases of the junction unmatched. CDR1 and CDR2 from the germline V gene are MNHEY and SVGAGI. CDR3 size: 17 residues. CDR3 region: CASSYSIDRGFPYEQYF. CDR3 nucleotides: TGTGCCAGCAGTTACTCGATCGACAGGGGGTTTCCCTACGAGCAGTACTTC.

CDR3 residues: CASSQILRETQYF. CDR3 DNA: TGCGCCAGCAGCCAAATTCTTAGGGAGACCCAGTACTTC. This rearrangement joins TRBV4-1 to TRBJ2-5; no clear D gene. V was cut by 2 bases and J by 5 bases, with 9 bases left in between. The CDR3 is made up of 13 amino acids. The V gene's germline CDR1 is MGHRA and CDR2 YSYEKL.

Many counts were recorded for this clonotype. This chain links TRBV7-9 with TRBJ2-1; D might be TRBD2 (7 bases). V lost 11 bases and J 0 bases, leaving 14 bases between the germline ends. The CDR3 is 14 residues long. Germline CDR1 and CDR2: SEHNR and FQNEAQ (reference sequence). The CDR3 loop is CAHEGGSSYNEQFF. As DNA, the CDR3 is TGTGCCCATGAGGGGGGGAGCTCCTACAATGAGCAGTTCTTC.